This entry features one T cell receptor (beta chain) sequence. Per the study methods: Reference gene primer amplification gave estimated nucleated cell counts. Here immunoSEQ multiplex PCR was the method, and the copy in TCRdb shows in-frame clones only, minus some. V and J calls plus clone size are reproduced from that table; the DNA served to infer D and trimming. The table shows about 40,000 clones, with around 86% occurring only once. CDR1 and CDR2 from the germline V gene are SGHNT and YENEEA. V was pared by 5 bases and J by 3 bases, with 5 bases of the junction left unmatched. This CDR3 is 17 amino acids long. The data stem from a study of blood T cell repertoires in COVID-19. Background on the study: Both acute and convalescent COVID-19 samples were obtained from the United States, Italy and Spain. T cells, B-cell-depleted T cells, or PBMCs supplied cDNA or gDNA.

The material sequenced was peripheral blood. The TCR comes from a man aged 50 to 59 in a cohort sampled during active COVID-19. V is TRBV11-3 and J is TRBJ2-1; 15 bases are a match to TRBD2. CDR3 sequence: CASSRTSGRALYNEQFF. The CDR3 DNA reads TGTGCCAGCAGCCGGACTAGCGGGAGGGCCCTCTACAATGAGCAGTTCTTC.